This entry is about one TCR beta chain. The antigen remains undetermined. The data were taken from a study of radiation and T cells in renal cell carcinoma. TCRdb's table, derived via immunoSEQ multiplex PCR, lists solely in-frame clones and lacks some. The sample has 50,000 to 75,000 clones, around 78% seen once. Study-level points and caveats: Top tumor clonotypes rose in blood 2 weeks post-radiation, then contracted.

Germline V gene data show CDR1 as SGHVS and CDR2 as FNYEAQ. V dropped 3 bases and J dropped 5 bases, with 16 bases sitting between them. The length of the CDR3 is 16 residues. Specified time point: baseline pretreatment blood. The treatment was: 15 Gy SBRT to primary tumor, nephrectomy 4 weeks later. After SBRT, blood was collected at 2 and 4 weeks, plus baseline. Source: blood, taken from a patient whose treatment included radiotherapy and nephrectomy. The sequence derives from a man between 60 and 75 years old with renal cell carcinoma. The chain carries TRBV7-6 and TRBJ2-2; possibly TRBD1 or TRBD2 for D (5 bases each). CDR3 region: CASSFWGNEETGELFF. The CDR3 region has the DNA TGTGCCAGCAGCTTCTGGGGGAACGAGGAGACCGGGGAGCTGTTTTTT.